Listed here are 17 T cell receptor beta chains from one sample, sequenced in a study of tissue T cells after allogeneic stem cell transplantation. The repertoire was sequenced with immunoSEQ multiplex PCR; TCRdb's copy has only in-frame clones and lacks some. The table has 6,500 to 7,000 clones, 50% seen once. Time point of the sample: mouse harvest day 7 after allogeneic transplant. The graft held 10^6 splenic CD5+ T cells and 10^7 T-cell-depleted bone marrow cells. The sequenced material came from gut tissue. Every receptor here comes from a female BALB/c mouse given C57BL/6 T cells with graft-versus-host disease after an allogeneic hematopoietic cell transplant.

This clone was recorded only once. Here the gene names and germline are mouse. The read falls 1 residue short of the CDR3 end, and the missing part is taken from the germline J gene. This chain connects TRBV26 to TRBJ2-1, with 10 bases fitting TRBD2. CDR3 size: 15 residues. CDR1 is KGHPV, CDR2 FQNQEV, per germline (reference sequence). Trimming took 4 bases from V and 1 from J; bases not matched to a gene: 1. The CDR3 protein is CASSPTGGNYAEQFF. The DNA read from the CDR3 is TGTGCCAGCAGTCCGACTGGGGGGAACTATGCTGAGCAGTTC.

Regarding this clone: Gene labels here are mouse ones. The CDR3 end lies 1 residue beyond the end of the read and is filled in from the germline J gene. V and J are TRBV31 and TRBJ2-2, with TRBD1 matching 10 bases. Trimming cost V 0 bases and J 1 base; bases outside gene matches: 2. Germline V gives CDR1 GKSSPN, CDR2 SITVG. The CDR3 covers 16 residues. CDR3 region: CAWSLGTGVNTGQLYF. CDR3 DNA (partial): TGTGCCTGGAGTCTTGGGACAGGGGTAAACACCGGGCAGCTCTAC. Variable domain in full (rest from reference TRBV31 and TRBJ2-2): AQTIHQWPVAEIKAVGSPLSLGCTIKGKSSPNLYWYWQATGGTLQQLFYSITVGQVESVVQLNLSASRPKDDQFILSTEKLLLSHSGFYLCAWSLGTGVNTGQLYFGEGSKLTVL.

Only one count was recorded for this clone. Gene names denote mouse genes. The missing CDR3 end, 1 residue past where the read stops, is filled in from the germline J gene. The V gene is TRBV26, the J gene TRBJ2-4; 10 nucleotides agree with TRBD1. V trimming: 2 bases; J trimming: 0 bases; junction bases outside the gene matches: 2. The germline CDR1 and CDR2 sequences are KGHPV and FQNQEV (reference sequence). The CDR3 loop spans 16 amino acids. The covered CDR3 bases are TGTGCCAGCAGTCTGGGGACAGGGGCCAGTCAAAACACCTTGTAC. This sequence encodes CASSLGTGASQNTLY. From start to end, the CDR3 is CASSLGTGASQNTLYF.

Notes on this clone: Mouse names are used for the genes. The sequenced fragment ends 1 residue before the CDR3 boundary, so the rest is inferred from the germline J gene. The rearrangement uses TRBV16 and TRBJ2-7, with 9 bases fitting TRBD2. CDR1 is SGHSA, CDR2 FRNQAP, per germline. J gave up 7 bases and V 4 bases, and 5 bases lay outside the gene matches. The CDR3 sequence is 13 residues long. The DNA read from the CDR3 is TGTGCAAGCAGCTCCCCACTGGGGGGAGAACAGTAC. As protein: CASSSPLGGEQY. The full CDR3 protein is CASSSPLGGEQYF.

This clone was detected only a few times. All gene names here are mouse names. The read is 1 residue too short to cover the CDR3 end, so that end is filled in from the germline J gene. The chain joins TRBV2 to TRBJ2-5, with 7 nucleotides matching TRBD1. The trim removed 5 bases at V and 6 bases at J, leaving 5 bases unmatched. Per germline, CDR1 LGHNA and CDR2 YSYQKL. The CDR3 runs to 13 residues. CDR3 bases read: TGTGCCAGCAGCTCGGACAGGTGGGACACCCAGTAC. It yields the protein CASSSDRWDTQY. The CDR3 in its entirety is CASSSDRWDTQYF.

This clone was counted between two and nine times. The listed genes are named as in mouse. With the read ending 1 residue before the CDR3 end, the germline J gene is used to fill in that end. The rearrangement uses TRBV26 and TRBJ1-2; D call uncertain. V dropped 3 bases and J dropped 3 bases, with 5 bases sitting between them. The CDR3 is 12 amino acids. Germline CDR1 reads KGHPV; CDR2 reads FQNQEV (reference sequence). The CDR3 reads CASSLADSDYTF. The covered CDR3 bases are TGTGCCAGCAGTCTCGCAGACTCCGACTACACC.

For this clone: Each gene name is a mouse one. The read finishes 1 residue shy of the CDR3 end, and the germline J gene is used to complete it. The chain joins TRBV26 to TRBJ2-7; 11 bases align to TRBD1. This CDR3 region has 15 residues. The germline V gene encodes CDR1 KGHPV and CDR2 FQNQEV (reference sequence). The V segment lost 3 bases and the J segment 6 bases; nucleotides outside the gene matches: 7. The CDR3 sequence: CASSLRTGGAGEQYF. CDR3 bases read: TGTGCCAGCAGTCTCCGGACAGGGGGCGCGGGTGAACAGTAC.

On this clone itself: Mouse germline and gene names are used. The CDR3 end falls 1 residue outside the read, so it is completed with the germline J gene. V and J are TRBV12-2 and TRBJ2-3, with TRBD2 identical over 12 bases. The length of the CDR3 is 14 residues. Germline CDR1 is SGHLS and CDR2 is HYDKME. With 0 bases clipped from V and 9 bases from J, the junction kept 3 bases outside the gene matches. CDR3 DNA, as far as it was read: TGTGCCAGCTCTCTCGACTGGGGGGGCGAGACGCTGTAT. It is translated as CASSLDWGGETLY. The entire CDR3 reads CASSLDWGGETLYF.

With regard to this clone: The gene names here belong to mouse. The CDR3 end lies 1 residue beyond the end of the read and is filled in from the germline J gene. The chain combines TRBV23 with TRBJ2-5; TRBD1, the table's D call, was not compared with the DNA. Germline CDR1 is KGHTA and CDR2 is FQNQQP. CDR3 length: 15 amino acids. The CDR3 is CSSSIGQGAPDTQYF. Incomplete CDR3 DNA: TGCTCCAGCAGTATTGGACAGGGGGCTCCAGACACCCAGTAC.

This clone was seen once. Gene names refer to mouse genes. The CDR3 end lies 1 residue beyond the end of the read and is filled in from the germline J gene. The J gene is TRBJ1-1, the V gene TRBV15; a weak D match, TRBD1 (5 bases). In germline, CDR1 is SGHND, CDR2 FRSKSL. CDR3 length: 15 residues. V lost 1 base, J lost 0 bases, and 9 bases lay in between. Partial CDR3 DNA: TGTGCCAGCAGTTTAGAGGGGCATTCAAACACAGAAGTCTTC. Encoded protein: CASSLEGHSNTEVF. The CDR3 in full is CASSLEGHSNTEVFF.

There are a few counts of this clone. Mouse gene names apply. The read gets to within 1 residue of the CDR3 end, and the germline J gene fills in the rest. V gene TRBV26 combines with J gene TRBJ2-7; TRBD1 agrees at 9 bases. Per germline, CDR1 KGHPV and CDR2 FQNQEV (reference sequence). V lost 5 bases and J lost 6; bases outside the gene matches: 2. This CDR3 region has 12 residues. CDR3 DNA, as far as it was read: TGTGCCAGCAGTTTACAGGGGGCTGAACAGTAC. It yields the protein CASSLQGAEQY. The full CDR3 is CASSLQGAEQYF.

Of note for this clone: Mouse gene names apply. Read coverage stops 1 residue before the CDR3 terminus; the germline J gene supplies the remainder. V gene TRBV12-2 combines with J gene TRBJ2-3; possibly TRBD1 for D (6 bases). Trimming removed 4 bases from V and 0 bases from J, with 13 bases in between. The CDR3 is 15 amino acids. Germline V gene data show CDR1 as SGHLS and CDR2 as HYDKME. CDR3 residues: CASSSGTSSAETLYF. The part of the CDR3 DNA that was read is TGTGCCAGCTCCTCCGGGACATCTAGTGCAGAAACGCTGTAT.

This clone was detected only a few times. Germline and genes here are mouse. From the germline J gene comes the end of the CDR3, since the read stops 1 residue before it. The rearrangement joins TRBV31 to TRBJ2-1; the D gene is possibly TRBD2 (6 bases). Trimming left V 2 bases short and J 0 bases short, with 8 bases between. Germline CDR1 reads GKSSPN; CDR2 reads SITVG. The CDR3 runs 14 residues. The CDR3 is CAWSTGLNYAEQFF. CDR3 bases read: TGTGCCTGGAGTACGGGACTTAACTATGCTGAGCAGTTC.

Points on this clone: Mouse gene names apply. The CDR3 end is not reached by the read, which stops 1 residue before it; the germline J gene fills it in. The rearrangement uses TRBV12-1 and TRBJ2-7, with 8 nucleotides matching TRBD1. CDR3 length: 13 amino acids. The germline gives CDR1 SGHSN, CDR2 HYEKVE. Losses at the gene ends were 2 bases for V and 4 bases for J; bases not matched to a gene: 3. The CDR3 sequence is CASSRQGSYEQYF. The CDR3 DNA, read in part, is TGTGCCAGCTCTCGACAGGGGTCGTATGAACAGTAC.

As to this clone: Mouse names are used for the genes. The DNA ends 1 residue before the CDR3 does, and the rest of the CDR3 is filled in from the germline J gene. The V and J genes are TRBV1 and TRBJ1-1, with D possibly being TRBD1 (6 bases). V dropped 4 bases and J dropped 1 base, with 7 bases sitting between them. CDR1 is NSQYPW and CDR2 is LRSPGD in the germline V gene (reference sequence). The length of the CDR3 is 13 residues. The covered CDR3 bases are TGCACCTGCAGTGGGGGACAAAACACAGAAGTCTTC. Amino acid sequence: CTCSGGQNTEVF. The whole CDR3 region reads CTCSGGQNTEVFF. Supplemented by reference TRBV1 and TRBJ1-1, the full variable domain reads VTLLEQNPRWRLVPRGQAVNLRCILKNSQYPWMSWYQQDLQKQLQWLFTLRSPGDKEVKSLPGADYLATRVTDTELRLQVANMSQGRTLYCTCSGGQNTEVFFGKGTRLTVV.

As to this clone: The gene names given are mouse names. The CDR3 is cut off 1 residue early in the read; its end comes from the germline J gene. The rearrangement joins TRBV13-2 to TRBJ2-2; maybe TRBD1 (6 bases). The V gene's germline CDR1 is NNHNN and CDR2 SYGAGS (reference sequence). V lost 5 bases and J lost 8, with 7 bases in between. The CDR3 runs to 11 residues. The CDR3 loop reads CASGQGGQLYF. The sequenced part of the CDR3 DNA is TGTGCCAGCGGCCAGGGGGGGCAGCTCTAC.

With respect to this clone: Gene names and germline refer to mouse. The read is 1 residue too short to cover the CDR3 end, so that end is filled in from the germline J gene. The chain recombines TRBV26 with TRBJ2-4; 10 nucleotides agree with TRBD2. V gave up 4 bases and J gave up 6 bases; unmatched junction bases: 4. Germline values: CDR1 KGHPV, CDR2 FQNQEV (reference sequence). The CDR3 extends over 14 amino acids. CDR3 protein: CASSRGTGENTLYF. The sequenced CDR3 bases are TGTGCCAGCAGTCGGGGGACTGGGGAGAACACCTTGTAC.